A single sample gave rise to the 8 T cell receptor beta chains below, sequenced in a study of cytomegalovirus exposure and HLA in healthy donors. PCR involved 60 Vbeta and 13 Jbeta primers. This table comes from immunoSEQ multiplex PCR, and its TCRdb copy is limited to in-frame clones, with some not included. Of around 88,000 clones detected, around four fifths appear once; the ten largest clones hold less than 9.5%. Sequencing was performed on PBMCs. The receptors were gathered from a man aged 50 to 60 in good health and CMV-seropositive.

The rearrangement joins TRBV4-2 to TRBJ1-6; D may be TRBD1 (5 bases). The CDR3 has 16 residues. Germline V lookup: CDR1 LGHNA, CDR2 YNFKEQ. The V end lost 0 bases, the J end lost 9 bases, and 15 bases lay between the germline ends. In DNA, the CDR3 is TGTGCCAGCAGCCAAGAACCCCTCGACAGAATTTCACCCCTCCACTTT. It encodes CASSQEPLDRISPLHF.

Remarks on this clone: Germline and junction disagree at one end, which may indicate a read error. The chain links TRBV28 to TRBJ2-5, with D uncertain. This CDR3 is built from 14 residues. Germline assignment: CDR1 MDHEN and CDR2 SYDVKM. This CDR3 is CASSLPLFGETRYF. CDR3 sequence (DNA): TGTGCCAGCAGTTTACCATTGTTTGGAGAGACCCGGTACTTC.

This CDR3 is CASSQGQRGNEKLFF. The CDR3 coding sequence is TGCGCCAGCAGCCAGGGACAGAGAGGGAATGAAAAACTGTTTTTT. The chain links TRBV4-3 to TRBJ1-4, with 7 bases fitting TRBD1. With V trimmed by 3 bases and J by 5 bases, 6 bases remained unmatched. Germline CDR1 is LGHNA and CDR2 is YSLEER. The CDR3 contains 15 residues.

The CDR3 loop reads CASSSTSGGLETQYF. The CDR3 bases are TGTGCCAGTAGTAGCACTAGCGGGGGACTAGAGACCCAGTACTTC. The chain combines TRBV19 with TRBJ2-5; 11 bases agree with TRBD2. The CDR3 runs to 15 residues. Germline loops: CDR1 LNHDA, CDR2 SQIVND (reference sequence). Trimming cost V 4 bases and J 4 bases; bases outside gene matches: 5. The variable domain in full, with the rest retrieved from reference TRBV19 and TRBJ2-5, is DGGITQSPKYLFRKEGQNVTLSCEQNLNHDAMYWYRQDPGQGLRLIYYSQIVNDFQKGDIAEGYSVSREKKESFPLTVTSAQKNPTAFYLCASSSTSGGLETQYFGPGTRLLVL.

The chain recombines TRBV7-2 with TRBJ1-5; 8 bases are a match to TRBD1. The CDR3 has 18 amino acids. Trimming removed 5 bases from V and 6 bases from J; junction bases left unmatched: 18. The germline V gene encodes CDR1 SGHTA and CDR2 FQGNSA. CDR3 sequence: CASSPIPSGGGGGQPQHF. CDR3 DNA sequence: TGTGCCAGCAGCCCGATTCCTTCAGGGGGCGGAGGAGGTCAGCCCCAGCATTTT.

The chain has TRBV7-2 and TRBJ1-5; the D gene is possibly TRBD1 (5 bases). This CDR3 region has 14 residues. V lost 1 base and J lost 5, with 9 bases in between. Germline lookup yields CDR1 SGHTA and CDR2 FQGNSA. The CDR3 spells CASSLGAGHQPQHF. The CDR3, as DNA: TGTGCCAGCAGCTTAGGGGCAGGGCATCAGCCCCAGCATTTT.

The V and J genes are TRBV7-3 and TRBJ2-6; TRBD1 might be the D (6 bases). The V and J ends lost 2 bases and 0 bases respectively, with 11 bases between them. Germline CDR1 SGHTA, CDR2 FQGTGA. This CDR3 region has 17 residues. DNA for the CDR3: TGTGCCAGCAGCTTACGGCAGGGGAACTCTGGGGCCAACGTCCTGACTTTC. It yields the protein CASSLRQGNSGANVLTF.

The rearrangement uses TRBV18 and TRBJ1-1; D gene ambiguous. The CDR3 covers 13 residues. Trimming stripped 0 bases from V and 10 bases from J, with 12 bases between. Germline V gene sequence: CDR1 KGHSH, CDR2 LQKENI. The CDR3, as DNA: TGTGCCAGCTCACCACCGGGCGCTGGAGGAGCTTTCTTT. It codes for CASSPPGAGGAFF.